The sequence of this T cell receptor beta chain was determined in a study of T cell responses to AZD1222 COVID-19 vaccine. The CDR3 is made up of 14 amino acids. Germline V gene data show CDR1 as SGHTS and CDR2 as YDEGEE. V shed 5 bases and J 4 bases; nucleotides not matched to a gene: 7. The data were produced by immunoSEQ multiplex PCR, yet TCRdb's version contains in-frame clones alone and is incomplete. The sample comprises approximately 85,000 clones, roughly nine tenths of which are singletons, and around 6.7% rests with the top ten. Overall study findings and caveats: Distributed over spike, vaccine-associated CD4 TCRs predominated at 160-218 and 743-854. Donors were mostly white British, more females; clonal diversity possibly underestimated. Only 5 or 6 AZD1222 recipients were seropositive at baseline. Unmutated variant regions reportedly attract nearly half of all spike-specific TCRs.

With regard to this clone: Its antigen remains unidentified.

The chain joins TRBV5-8 to TRBJ1-1; 8 bases are a match to TRBD1. The TCR comes from an adult in good health. The specimen comprised peripheral blood, sampled on day 0 of AZD1222 vaccination. The DNA of the CDR3 is TGTGCCAGCAGTCTGCGTACAGGGGGCACTGAAGCTTTCTTT. This gives the protein CASSLRTGGTEAFF.